A selection of T cell receptor beta chains follows, all from one sample in a study of OX40 agonist ivuxolimab in advanced cancers. Assay: immunoSEQ multiplex PCR; the TCRdb copy retains only in-frame clones and omits some. The data show some 80,000 clones, with 75% to 90% seen just once and around 0.54% held by the top ten. The material sequenced was CD4+ or CD8+ T cells sorted from blood, taken in a trial of the OX40 agonist ivuxolimab. Receptor source: an adult with an advanced solid tumor such as melanoma, head and neck, liver or kidney cancer. The CDR3 runs from the conserved cysteine through the conserved F or W. D genes are given only for firm matches. Part of the rows lack a size; the others show once, few, many or a class for expanded clones.

size	V	D	J	DNA	CDR3
few	TRBV11-2	TRBD1	TRBJ1-6	TGTGCCAGCAAGCCCACCGGGACAGGCCATTCACCCCTCCACTTT	CASKPTGTGHSPLHF
-	TRBV19	TRBD1	TRBJ1-1	TGTGCCAGTAGTATACTGGGAACCGGGACAGGGGAAGCTTTCTTT	CASSILGTGTGEAFF
-	TRBV5-4	-	TRBJ2-7	TGTGCCAGCAGCTTGGAAGTGAGCTCCTACGAGCAGTACTTC	CASSLEVSSYEQYF
-	TRBV30	-	TRBJ2-5	TGTGCCTGGGGGCAGGAAGAGACCCAGTACTTC	CAWGQEETQYF
-	TRBV19	TRBD1	TRBJ1-6	TGTGCCACCAAGAAGGGACAGTATTCACCCCTCCACTTT	CATKKGQYSPLHF
-	TRBV9	-	TRBJ1-3	TGTGCCAGCAGCGTGGGACCTAACGGGGGGCGACTTGGAAACACCATATATTTT	CASSVGPNGGRLGNTIYF
-	TRBV5-1	-	TRBJ2-3	TGCGCCAGCAGCGCAAGTGGGGCAGATACGCAGTATTTT	CASSASGADTQYF
-	TRBV28	-	TRBJ2-7	TGTGCCAGCAGGACAGTCTCCTACGAGCAGTACTTC	CASRTVSYEQYF
-	TRBV5-8	-	TRBJ2-3	TGTGCCAGCAGACTCGACAGTAGCACAGATACGCAGTATTTT	CASRLDSSTDTQYF
-	TRBV5-1	-	TRBJ1-5	TGCGCCAGCAGCCCACAGGGAGGTCAGCCCCAGCATTTT	CASSPQGGQPQHF
-	TRBV7-2	-	TRBJ2-5	TGTGCCAGCAGCTTAGATTCTGGCGGCCTCGGGGAGACCCAGTACTTC	CASSLDSGGLGETQYF
-	TRBV4-1	-	TRBJ2-7	TGCGCCAGCAGCCAAGAGGACGGGTCCTTCGGCGAGCAGTACTTC	CASSQEDGSFGEQYF
-	TRBV5-8	TRBD1	TRBJ2-5	TGTGCCAGCAGCTTAGGACAGGGTCAAGAGACCCAGTACTTC	CASSLGQGQETQYF
-	TRBV5-1	-	TRBJ2-7	TGCGCCAGCAGCCCTATTACTGTATCCTACGAGCAGTACTTC	CASSPITVSYEQYF
-	TRBV7-2	-	TRBJ1-2	TGTGCCAGCAGCGCCGGGACGTCTAACTATGGCTACACCTTC	CASSAGTSNYGYTF
-	TRBV15	TRBD1	TRBJ1-2	TGTGCCACCAGCAGCGGACAGGACTATGGCTACACCTTC	CATSSGQDYGYTF
-	TRBV7-7	-	TRBJ2-2	TGTGCCAGCAGCCACTCCAGGGTCGAGAACACCGGGGAGCTGTTTTTT	CASSHSRVENTGELFF
-	TRBV6-5	TRBD1	TRBJ1-2	TGTGCCAGCAGACCCGGGACAGGGGGTTTCTACACCTTC	CASRPGTGGFYTF
-	TRBV5-6	-	TRBJ2-7	TGTGCCAGCAGTCGTCCAGGGGTTCGCTACGAGCAGTACTTC	CASSRPGVRYEQYF
-	TRBV6-4	-	TRBJ2-1	TGTGCCAGCAGTGAGGGCCGCGACAATGAGCAGTTCTTC	CASSEGRDNEQFF
-	TRBV5-1	TRBD2	TRBJ2-4	TGCGCCAGCAGCTTGGAAGGGTCTAGCGGGGGTTCACAGTACTTC	CASSLEGSSGGSQYF
-	TRBV5-1	TRBD1	TRBJ2-7	TGCGCCAGCAGCCGGGGACAGGGGCCCTACGAGCAGTACTTC	CASSRGQGPYEQYF
-	TRBV10-2	-	TRBJ1-2	TGCGCCAGCAGTGAGGTGGGGGCGGGGGGCTACACCTTC	CASSEVGAGGYTF
-	TRBV6-4	-	TRBJ2-3	TGTGCCAGCAGTGCCAGTGTAGACACAGATACGCAGTATTTT	CASSASVDTDTQYF
-	TRBV7-8	-	TRBJ1-4	TGTGCCAGCAGCTTTAGACGAGGCAGGGGCGATGAAAAACTGTTTTTT	CASSFRRGRGDEKLFF
-	TRBV10-3	-	TRBJ1-1	TGTGCCATCAGTGTTAGGGTAGACACTGAAGCTTTCTTT	CAISVRVDTEAFF
-	TRBV19	-	TRBJ1-1	TGTGCCAGTAGCGTCGACAGGTTCGTCAGGGAAGCTTTCTTT	CASSVDRFVREAFF
-	TRBV27	-	TRBJ1-4	TGTGCCAGCAGTTCGGGGGGGGAAAGTGAAAAACTGTTTTTT	CASSSGGESEKLFF
-	TRBV18	TRBD1	TRBJ1-3	TGTGCCAGCTCACCTACGGACAGGTTGGGGTCTGGAAACACCATATATTTT	CASSPTDRLGSGNTIYF
-	TRBV28	TRBD2	TRBJ2-7	TGTGCCAGCAGTTTAACCGATCGAGCGGGGCCCTACGAGCAGTACTTC	CASSLTDRAGPYEQYF
-	TRBV6-6	TRBD1	TRBJ1-2	TGTGCCAGCAGTTTACAGGGGGCGGCTGGCTACACCTTC	CASSLQGAAGYTF
-	TRBV29-1	-	TRBJ2-7	TGCAGCGTTGAGGAGGGGGCTCGATCCTACGAGCAGTACTTC	CSVEEGARSYEQYF
once	TRBV4-3	-	TRBJ1-1	TGCGCCAGCAGCCAAAGAACAGGCACTGAAGCTTTCTTT	CASSQRTGTEAFF
-	TRBV6-5	-	TRBJ1-2	TGTGCCAGCAGGCGCGACGGCAACTATGGCTACACCTTC	CASRRDGNYGYTF
-	TRBV29-1	-	TRBJ2-7	TGCAGCGTTGGGGAGTCAGGGTATCAGTACGAGCAGTACTTC	CSVGESGYQYEQYF
once	TRBV19	TRBD1	TRBJ1-1	TGTGCCAGCTCGGGACAGGGACTTCACACTGAAGCTTTCTTT	CASSGQGLHTEAFF
few	TRBV25-1	-	TRBJ2-3	TGTGCCAGCAGTGGAGGGGATACGCAGTATTTT	CASSGGDTQYF
-	TRBV15	-	TRBJ2-5	TGTGCCACCAGCAGAGGGGGGACAGCGGGTCAGTACTTC	CATSRGGTAGQYF